The 17 T cell receptor beta chains given below trace back to one sample, sequenced in a study of blood T cells in healthy people across ages. It was with a sample-barcoded 5' primer and a J-beta primer mix that a second PCR of roughly 7 to 12 cycles was run. TCRdb recomputed calls from the 5' RACE reads with MiXCR, one row per CDR3 protein. This table has about 670,000 distinct CDR3 sequences, about 50% appearing once. The sequenced sample consisted of blood. These receptors came from a woman at least 80 years old in good health.

This rearrangement joins TRBV12-3 or TRBV12-4 to TRBJ2-1, with a tentative D call TRBD1 (6 bases). The CDR3 spans 16 residues. V lost 0 bases and J lost 2, with 11 bases in between. CDR3 nucleotide sequence: TGTGCCAGCAGTTTAGCGAGAGGGGGACCCTACAATGAGCAGTTCTTC. Translating it yields CASSLARGGPYNEQFF.

This clonotype was detected a few times. The chain couples TRBV5-1 to TRBJ2-7; 7 bases match TRBD1. The DNA end favors TRBJ2-5, so the J call may be wrong. The CDR3 spans 14 residues. Germline loops: CDR1 SGHRS, CDR2 YFSETQ. The CDR3 nucleotides read TGCGCCAGCAGCCAAATCGACAGGGAGGAGACCCAGTACTTC. Translated, it gives CASSQIDREETQYF.

This clonotype has just a few counts. A much larger clone is a single base away; this may be a read error. J is TRBJ2-5 and V is TRBV29-1; D tentatively fits TRBD1 or TRBD2 (6 bases each). Per the germline V gene, CDR1 is SQVTM and CDR2 is ANQGSEA. Deletions cut 3 bases from V and 11 bases from J, with 16 bases between. The CDR3 has 12 residues. The CDR3, as DNA: TGCAGCGTTGACGAGGGGGGCGATGAGCAGTACTTC. Translation gives CSVDEGGDEQYF.

V usage is TRBV29-1 and J usage is TRBJ2-7; TRBD1 aligns across 9 bases. The CDR3 runs 14 residues. CDR1 is SQVTM and CDR2 is ANQGSEA in the germline V gene. J gave up 7 bases and V 6 bases, and 13 bases lay outside the gene matches. CDR3 protein: CSVRDRGFDNEQYF. The CDR3 DNA reads as TGCAGCGTGCGTGACAGGGGGTTTGACAATGAGCAGTACTTC.

The V call is TRBV4-1, the J call TRBJ2-5, with 10 bases fitting TRBD2. This CDR3 is built from 19 residues. The J segment lost 11 bases and the V segment lost 0 bases, leaving 21 bases of the junction unmatched. Germline CDR1 MGHRA, CDR2 YSYEKL. The CDR3 protein is CASSQDRASLAGVSNEQYF. The CDR3 bases are TGCGCCAGCAGCCAAGATCGGGCCTCCCTAGCGGGAGTTTCCAATGAGCAGTACTTC.

The sample holds many counts of this clonotype. This chain connects TRBV4-1 to TRBJ2-1, with D maybe TRBD1 (6 bases). The CDR3 is 15 residues long. Trimming cost V 0 bases and J 5 bases, with 11 bases left between them. Per germline, CDR1 MGHRA and CDR2 YSYEKL. The CDR3 is CASSQEQGGHNEQFF. The CDR3 DNA reads as TGCGCCAGCAGCCAAGAACAGGGTGGCCACAATGAGCAGTTCTTC.

This clonotype was seen repeatedly, ten times or more. The chain employs TRBV3-1 and TRBJ1-1; D gene ambiguous. CDR1 is LGHDT, CDR2 YNNKEL, per germline (reference sequence). CDR3 length: 13 amino acids. Between the trimmed V and J ends, which lost 1 base and 0 bases, there was a span of 3 bases. CDR3 coding DNA: TGTGCCAGCAGCCAAGTCGTGAACACTGAAGCTTTCTTT. Protein product: CASSQVVNTEAFF.

V is TRBV15 and J is TRBJ1-1; D ambiguous. Germline V CDR1 and CDR2: LNHNV, YYDKDF (reference sequence). V lost 1 base and J lost 4, with 10 bases in between. This CDR3 has 14 residues. The CDR3 DNA sequence: TGTGCCACCAGCAGAGGAATAGGTAGCACTGAAGCTTTCTTT. Its protein product is CATSRGIGSTEAFF.

The chain couples TRBV14 to TRBJ2-1; D unclear. V dropped 4 bases and J dropped 7 bases, with 17 bases sitting between them. The germline gives CDR1 SGHDN, CDR2 FVKESK. This CDR3 has 15 residues. Written as DNA, the CDR3 is TGTGCCAGCAGCCGGATGCTCGAGCCACTTAATGAGCAGTTCTTC. It is translated as CASSRMLEPLNEQFF.

On this clonotype itself: A much more abundant neighbour one base away suggests this may be a read error. The rearrangement links TRBV5-1 to TRBJ2-1; D possibly corresponds to TRBD2 (6 bases). Trimming cost V 3 bases and J 5 bases, with 18 bases left between them. The CDR3 length is 16 residues. Looked up from germline, CDR1 is SGHRS and CDR2 is YFSETQ. The CDR3 spells CASSWAVGTHDNEQFF. The DNA for the CDR3 is TGCGCCAGCAGCTGGGCTGTTGGGACTCACGACAATGAGCAGTTCTTC.

This clonotype was seen a handful of times. In DNA, the CDR3 is TGTGCCAGCAGCCAAGATTTGCTGGGGCATCAGCCCCAGCATTTT. Translating it yields CASSQDLLGHQPQHF. The V and J genes are TRBV3-1 and TRBJ1-5, with D perhaps matching TRBD1 (5 bases). The germline V gene has CDR1 LGHDT and CDR2 YNNKEL (reference sequence). The CDR3 covers 15 residues. The V end lost 0 bases, the J end lost 5 bases, and 11 bases lay between the germline ends.

The J gene is TRBJ1-2, the V gene TRBV10-3; D gene uncertain. Deletions cut 3 bases from V and 4 bases from J, with 12 bases between. Germline values: CDR1 ENHRY, CDR2 SYGVKD. This CDR3 region has 14 residues. The chain's CDR3 is CAISEGALIYGYTF. CDR3 bases: TGTGCCATCAGTGAAGGCGCGCTTATCTATGGCTACACCTTC.

This clonotype was counted many times. The chain recombines TRBV25-1 with TRBJ2-1; tentative D call: TRBD1 (5 bases). This CDR3 contains 15 residues. Germline values: CDR1 MGHDK, CDR2 SYGVNS. Trimming took off 0 bases at V and 6 bases at J, with 12 bases between the two ends. The CDR3 loop is CASSEYNRMGNEQFF. The CDR3 DNA sequence: TGTGCCAGCAGTGAATATAACAGGATGGGCAATGAGCAGTTCTTC. The variable domain in full, with the rest retrieved from reference TRBV25-1 and TRBJ2-1, is EADIYQTPRYLVIGTGKKITLECSQTMGHDKMYWYQQDPGMELHLIHYSYGVNSTEKGDLSSESTVSRIRTEHFPLTLESARPSHTSQYLCASSEYNRMGNEQFFGPGTRLTVL.

The gene calls are TRBV18 and TRBJ2-3; TRBD2 aligns across 7 bases. The length of the CDR3 is 18 residues. V lost 3 bases to trimming and J lost 0 bases; unmatched junction nucleotides: 12. CDR1 KGHSH and CDR2 LQKENI come from the germline V gene. CDR3 region: CASSPLAWTRESTDTQYF. CDR3 coding DNA: TGTGCCAGCTCACCTCTCGCATGGACTAGAGAAAGCACAGATACGCAGTATTTT.

The CDR3 bases are TGTGCCAGCAGCCAAGTGGAGACTAGCGCGCCCGGAGCCAAAAACATTCAGTACTTC. Protein product: CASSQVETSAPGAKNIQYF. The V gene is TRBV3-1, the J gene TRBJ2-4; 8 bases match TRBD2. Per germline, CDR1 LGHDT and CDR2 YNNKEL (reference sequence). Trimming at V came to 1 base and at J to 0 bases, leaving 11 bases not matched to a gene. The CDR3 is 19 amino acids.

The V gene is TRBV7-7, the J gene TRBJ2-5, with 7 nucleotides matching TRBD2. Per the germline V gene, CDR1 is SSHAT and CDR2 is FNYEAQ (reference sequence). Trimming at V came to 1 base and at J to 4 bases, leaving 9 bases not matched to a gene. This CDR3 is built from 16 residues. CDR3 sequence reads: CASSLVSGVSGETQYF. CDR3 bases: TGTGCCAGCAGCTTAGTAAGCGGGGTCAGTGGAGAGACCCAGTACTTC.

V is TRBV5-1 and J is TRBJ2-7; 10 bases fit TRBD2. The J segment lost 4 bases and the V segment lost 4 bases, leaving 8 bases of the junction unmatched. Germline V gives CDR1 SGHRS, CDR2 YFSETQ. This CDR3 contains 15 residues. This CDR3 is CASSRTGTSEYEQYF. The CDR3 DNA reads as TGCGCCAGCAGCAGGACCGGGACTAGCGAGTACGAGCAGTACTTC.